Below are 29 T cell receptor beta chains sequenced from a single sample in a study of T cells in Graves' hyperthyroidism and ophthalmopathy. Amplified TCR beta CDR3 regions derived from RNA transcripts. With the HTBI primer set, the TCR CDR3 went through a first round of RT-PCR. TCRdb analysed the multiplex PCR reads with MiXCR anew, one entry per CDR3 protein. This sample has some 510,000 distinct CDR3 sequences, with under 60% found just once. Sequencing input: peripheral blood or thyroid tissue (not recorded which). The receptor source for this set is a woman aged 18-30 years with Graves' hyperthyroidism.

With respect to this clonotype: Germline is not matched at one junction end, which may reflect a read error. This rearrangement joins TRBV7-2 to TRBJ2-3; the D is unclear. The CDR3 covers 15 residues. CDR1 is SGHTA, CDR2 FQGNSA, per germline. For the CDR3, the DNA is TGCGCCAGCAGCCAGAACCTCCCAACCGTGGATACGCAGTATTTT. It is translated as CASSQNLPTVDTQYF.

Concerning this clonotype: An end of the junction differs from the germline gene, which may be a read error. The rearrangement uses TRBV15 and TRBJ2-6; TRBD1 agrees at 7 bases. Germline CDR1 is LNHNV and CDR2 is YYDKDF (reference sequence). The CDR3 covers 14 residues. This CDR3 is CATSRVAGGNVLTF. CDR3 nucleotide sequence: TGTGCCACCAGCAGAGTTGCAGGGGGCAACGTCCTGACTTTC.

The sample holds many counts of this clonotype. The chain couples TRBV14 to TRBJ1-3; 7 bases line up with TRBD1. Germline lookup yields CDR1 SGHDN and CDR2 FVKESK. V lost 4 bases, J lost 0 bases, and 3 bases stayed unmatched. The CDR3 runs to 15 residues. CDR3 loop: CASSPDRNSGNTIYF. DNA for the CDR3: TGTGCCAGCAGCCCGGACAGGAACTCTGGAAACACCATATATTTT. The full variable domain, its missing parts supplied by reference TRBV14 and TRBJ1-3, is EAGVTQFPSHSVIEKGQTVTLRCDPISGHDNLYWYRRVMGKEIKFLLHFVKESKQDESGMPNNRFLAERTGGTYSTLKVQPAELEDSGVYFCASSPDRNSGNTIYFGEGSWLTVV.

This chain links TRBV15 with TRBJ1-3, with 7 positions matching TRBD1. With V trimmed by 5 bases and J by 0 bases, 4 bases remained unmatched. The CDR3 runs 15 residues. Germline V gene sequence: CDR1 LNHNV, CDR2 YYDKDF (reference sequence). In DNA form, the CDR3 reads TGTGCCACCAGCGGACAGGCGATCTCTGGAAACACCATATATTTT. Translating it yields CATSGQAISGNTIYF.

V and J are TRBV11-2 and TRBJ2-2, with D unresolved. The CDR3 covers 17 residues. CDR1 SGHAT and CDR2 FQNNGV come from the germline V gene. CDR3 sequence: CASGLFVVAVDTGELFF. The CDR3 nucleotides read TGTGCTAGTGGTTTGTTTGTGGTTGCCGTCGACACCGGGGAGCTGTTTTTT.

This chain links TRBV11-1 with TRBJ1-2; no definite D call. Germline V gene sequence: CDR1 SGHAT, CDR2 FQDESV (reference sequence). Between the trimmed V and J ends, which lost 6 bases and 6 bases, there was a span of 17 bases. This CDR3 comprises 14 residues. For the CDR3, the DNA is TGTGCCAGCAGGACCACCTCAAGTCAAGATGGCTACACCTTC. Translated: CASRTTSSQDGYTF.

CDR3 loop: CAISEGDGGGYTF. CDR3 nucleotides: TGTGCCATCAGTGAGGGGGACGGCGGCGGCTACACCTTC. The chain carries TRBV10-3 and TRBJ1-2; tentatively, D is TRBD1 (5 bases). The germline gives CDR1 ENHRY, CDR2 SYGVKD. The CDR3 runs to 13 residues. Trimming cost V 2 bases and J 8 bases, with 12 bases left between them.

This clonotype was detected a few times. The rearrangement links TRBV9 to TRBJ1-2; no clear D. Trimming removed 4 bases from V and 3 bases from J, with 13 bases in between. The length of the CDR3 is 14 residues. Per germline, CDR1 SGDLS and CDR2 YYNGEE. In DNA, the CDR3 is TGTGCCAGCAGCCAAGGACGGACCGACTATGGCTACACCTTC. The encoded protein is CASSQGRTDYGYTF. The full variable domain, rest sourced from reference TRBV9 and TRBJ1-2, is DSGVTQTPKHLITATGQRVTLRCSPRSGDLSVYWYQQSLDQGLQFLIQYYNGEERAKGNILERFSAQQFPDLHSELNLSSLELGDSALYFCASSQGRTDYGYTFGSGTRLTVV.

Details on this clonotype: Relative to the germline gene, one junction end is altered; a read error may explain this. The CDR3 spells CASSQVSWNRHHSNQPQHF. The CDR3 DNA follows: TGCGCCAGCAGCCAAGTGTCCTGGAACAGGCACCATAGCAATCAGCCCCAGCATTTT. The V gene is TRBV2, the J gene TRBJ1-5, with D perhaps matching TRBD1 (5 bases). In germline, CDR1 is SNHLY, CDR2 FYNNEI. The CDR3 covers 19 residues. The full variable domain, completed using reference TRBV2 and TRBJ1-5, is EPEVTQTPSHQVTQMGQEVILRCVPISNHLYFYWYRQILGQKVEFLVSFYNNEISEKSEIFDDQFSVERPDGSNFTLKIRSTKLEDSAMYFCASSQVSWNRHHSNQPQHFGDGTRLSIL.

The chain carries TRBV20-1 and TRBJ1-1; the D gene is possibly TRBD1 (5 bases). V was clipped by 5 bases and J by 3 bases, with 22 bases between them. This CDR3 contains 16 residues. In germline, CDR1 is DFQATT, CDR2 SNEGSKA (reference sequence). The DNA for the CDR3 is TGCAGTGCTCCACCCGCGGGACCAGGAGAGGACACTGAAGCTTTCTTT. Encoded protein: CSAPPAGPGEDTEAFF.

The chain links TRBV5-1 to TRBJ1-1, with D unresolved. Trimming cost V 6 bases and J 2 bases, with 17 bases left between them. The CDR3 length is 15 residues. Germline V lookup: CDR1 SGHRS, CDR2 YFSETQ. This CDR3 is CASTGRALGNTEAFF. In DNA form, the CDR3 reads TGCGCCAGCACTGGGCGGGCCCTCGGAAACACTGAAGCTTTCTTT.

The chain employs TRBV25-1 and TRBJ2-7; D call uncertain. CDR1 is MGHDK and CDR2 is SYGVNS in the germline V gene. Trimming stripped 4 bases from V and 3 bases from J, with 13 bases between. The CDR3 is made up of 14 amino acids. The CDR3 region is CASSGRTADYEQYF. DNA of the CDR3: TGTGCCAGCAGTGGTCGGACCGCGGACTACGAGCAGTACTTC.

To note about this clonotype: One junction end disagrees with the germline gene, perhaps due to a read error. The rearrangement links TRBV12-3 or TRBV12-4 to TRBJ2-2, with D unresolved. The CDR3 is 14 residues long. The CDR3 region has the DNA TGTGCCATCAGTGAGGAACAGCGCACCGGGGAGCTGTTTTTT. This translates into CAISEEQRTGELFF.

The chain joins TRBV9 to TRBJ2-2; D assignment may be TRBD1 or TRBD2 (5 bases each). CDR1 is SGDLS, CDR2 YYNGEE, per germline. Trimming pared 7 bases from V and 2 bases from J, leaving 15 bases between. The length of the CDR3 is 15 residues. In nucleotides, the CDR3 is TGTGCCAGCGAACCCGGGACGGTAAACACCGGGGAGCTGTTTTTT. Encoded protein: CASEPGTVNTGELFF.

V and J are TRBV29-1 and TRBJ1-1; D is possibly TRBD1 (6 bases). CDR1 SQVTM and CDR2 ANQGSEA come from the germline V gene. This CDR3 has 13 amino acids. V shed 4 bases and J shed 1 base, with 10 bases lying between them. In nucleotides, the CDR3 is TGCAGCGTTGGGGGGGCGACGAACACTGAAGCTTTCTTT. Amino acids: CSVGGATNTEAFF. The full variable domain, in which reference TRBV29-1 and TRBJ1-1 provide the parts outside the CDR3, is SAVISQKPSRDICQRGTSLTIQCQVDSQVTMMFWYRQQPGQSLTLIATANQGSEATYESGFVIDKFPISRPNLTFSTLTVSNMSPEDSSIYLCSVGGATNTEAFFGQGTRLTVV.

This clonotype has more than one count but fewer than ten. The chain employs TRBV9 and TRBJ1-1; TRBD1 matches at 7 bases. The junction had 9 bases not matched to a gene; V was cut back by 6 bases and J by 4 bases. The CDR3 consists of 14 residues. The V gene's germline CDR1 is SGDLS and CDR2 YYNGEE. The CDR3 is CASTPGQELTEAFF. Written as DNA, the CDR3 is TGTGCCAGCACCCCCGGACAGGAACTCACTGAAGCTTTCTTT.

The J gene is TRBJ2-5, the V gene TRBV2, with a possible D match to TRBD2 (5 bases). The CDR3 covers 14 residues. Trimming removed 6 bases at V and 0 bases at J, with 11 bases between. Germline V gene data show CDR1 as SNHLY and CDR2 as FYNNEI. CDR3 DNA: TGTGCCAGCAGGCGGGCTTGGTACCAAGAGACCCAGTACTTC. Amino acid sequence: CASRRAWYQETQYF.

The chain joins TRBV29-1 to TRBJ2-7; D remains unclear. The CDR3 has 11 residues. Germline CDR1 reads SQVTM; CDR2 reads ANQGSEA. The V gene lost 8 bases and the J gene lost 2 bases, with 10 bases spanning the gap. The DNA for the CDR3 is TGCAGCTTGAGTGGGACCTACGAGCAGTACTTC. Amino acids: CSLSGTYEQYF.

With regard to this clonotype: A much bigger clone sits one base away, suggesting this may be a read error. The rearrangement joins TRBV24-1 to TRBJ1-1, with a possible D match to TRBD1 (5 bases). Germline CDR1 and CDR2: KGHDR and SFDVKD. This CDR3 comprises 11 residues. The CDR3 protein is CAASQGAEAFF. CDR3 DNA: TGTGCCGCCAGCCAGGGAGCTGAAGCTTTCTTT.

This clonotype was seen more than once but under ten times. This chain uses TRBV5-4 with TRBJ1-2; the D is unclear. Germline V lookup: CDR1 SGHNT, CDR2 YYREEE (reference sequence). The V gene lost 3 bases and the J gene lost 4 bases, with 16 bases spanning the gap. This CDR3 region has 15 residues. The CDR3 nucleotides read TGTGCCAGCAGCTCGGACGGACTCTCCTCCTATGGCTACACCTTC. Amino acids: CASSSDGLSSYGYTF.

The chain carries TRBV7-3 and TRBJ1-2, with 7 positions matching TRBD1. The J segment lost 7 bases and the V segment lost 6 bases, leaving 8 bases of the junction unmatched. This CDR3 comprises 13 residues. CDR1 and CDR2 (germline): SGHTA, FQGTGA. This CDR3 reads CASSPRQGGGYTF. As DNA, the CDR3 is TGTGCCAGCAGTCCCCGACAGGGTGGTGGCTACACCTTC.

Many counts were recorded for this clonotype. J is TRBJ1-2 and V is TRBV19; 9 bases fit TRBD1. CDR1 and CDR2 (germline): LNHDA, SQIVND (reference sequence). CDR3 length: 13 residues. J was trimmed by 6 bases and V by 2 bases; bases with no gene match: 1. The CDR3 nucleotides read TGTGCCAGTAGTATAAACAGGGGGCATGGCTACACCTTC. Translation gives CASSINRGHGYTF.

The J gene is TRBJ2-7, the V gene TRBV6-4; TRBD2 might be the D (5 bases). The CDR3 runs 14 residues. From germline, CDR1 is MRHNA and CDR2 SNTAGT. Deletions cut 2 bases from V and 3 bases from J, with 11 bases between. CDR3 DNA: TGTGCCAGCAGTGACCGTTCGGGGAACTACGAGCAGTACTTC. Its protein product is CASSDRSGNYEQYF.

The chain combines TRBV29-1 with TRBJ1-2, with D unclear. Germline CDR1 is SQVTM and CDR2 is ANQGSEA. This CDR3 contains 10 residues. The germline V and J ends were trimmed by 6 bases and 7 bases, with 9 bases remaining between them. The CDR3 spells CSVGQRGYTF. As DNA, the CDR3 is TGCAGCGTAGGTCAGCGTGGCTACACCTTC.

This sequence joins TRBV10-3 and TRBJ2-7; possibly TRBD2 for D (5 bases). V was trimmed by 5 bases and J by 3 bases, leaving 20 bases between them. The CDR3 extends over 16 amino acids. Germline CDR1 is ENHRY and CDR2 is SYGVKD. CDR3 residues: CAISRRVGDRHYEQYF. CDR3 bases: TGTGCCATCAGTCGGCGGGTCGGGGATCGGCACTACGAGCAGTACTTC.

Only a few counts were recorded for this clonotype. This rearrangement joins TRBV10-1 to TRBJ1-2, with 12 bases aligning to TRBD1. The CDR3 runs 15 residues. The V segment lost 9 bases and the J segment 8 bases; nucleotides outside the gene matches: 13. Looked up from germline, CDR1 is WNHNN and CDR2 is SYGVQD (reference sequence). The DNA for the CDR3 is TGCGCCAGGGTTCTCCCGGGACAGGGGGCAGGGGGCTACACCTTC. Translation: CARVLPGQGAGGYTF.

The chain recombines TRBV2 with TRBJ2-7; 13 bases fit TRBD2. This CDR3 has 16 residues. CDR1 and CDR2 (germline): SNHLY, FYNNEI. The V segment lost 9 bases and the J segment 0 bases; nucleotides outside the gene matches: 8. The CDR3 region has the DNA TGTGCCAGTAGCCCAACTAGCGGGAGGGGCTCCTACGAGCAGTACTTC. This translates into CASSPTSGRGSYEQYF. The variable domain in full, completed from reference TRBV2 and TRBJ2-7, reads EPEVTQTPSHQVTQMGQEVILRCVPISNHLYFYWYRQILGQKVEFLVSFYNNEISEKSEIFDDQFSVERPDGSNFTLKIRSTKLEDSAMYFCASSPTSGRGSYEQYFGPGTRLTVT.

The DNA for the CDR3 is TGCGCCAGCAGCTTAATTGACGCAACTAATGAAAAACTGTTTTTT. Its translation is CASSLIDATNEKLFF. The rearrangement links TRBV5-1 to TRBJ1-4; D is uncertain. The CDR3 length is 15 residues. The germline gives CDR1 SGHRS, CDR2 YFSETQ. V lost 2 bases and J 0 bases, leaving 8 bases between the germline ends.

The V call is TRBV19, the J call TRBJ2-5; 7 positions match TRBD1. Germline trimming cut 3 bases from V and 1 base from J; bases unmatched to any gene: 2. The germline V gene has CDR1 LNHDA and CDR2 SQIVND (reference sequence). The CDR3 has 14 amino acids. The CDR3 loop is CASSIDRAQETQYF. The CDR3, as DNA: TGTGCCAGTAGTATTGACAGGGCCCAAGAGACCCAGTACTTC.